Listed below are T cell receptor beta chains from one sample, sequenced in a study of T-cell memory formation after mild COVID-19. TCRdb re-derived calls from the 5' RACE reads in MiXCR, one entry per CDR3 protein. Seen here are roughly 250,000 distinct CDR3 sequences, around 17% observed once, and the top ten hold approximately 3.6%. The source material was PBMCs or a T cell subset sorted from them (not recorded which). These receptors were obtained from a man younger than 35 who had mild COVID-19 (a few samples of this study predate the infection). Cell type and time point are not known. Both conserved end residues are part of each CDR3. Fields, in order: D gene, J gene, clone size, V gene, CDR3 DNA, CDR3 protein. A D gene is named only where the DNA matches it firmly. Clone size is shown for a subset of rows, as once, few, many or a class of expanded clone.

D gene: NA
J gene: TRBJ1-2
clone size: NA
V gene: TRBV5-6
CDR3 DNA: TGTGCCAGCAGCTTGGCCCGCCAGGGAGGCTATGGCTACACCTTC
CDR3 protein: CASSLARQGGYGYTF

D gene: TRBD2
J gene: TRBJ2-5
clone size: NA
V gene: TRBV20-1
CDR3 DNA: TGCAGTGCTCGCCGGACTAGTCCTCAAGAGACCCAGTACTTC
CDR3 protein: CSARRTSPQETQYF

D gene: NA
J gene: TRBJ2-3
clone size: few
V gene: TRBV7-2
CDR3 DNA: TGTGCCAGCAGCTTTAGCAAGGCAGATACGCAGTATTTT
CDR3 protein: CASSFSKADTQYF

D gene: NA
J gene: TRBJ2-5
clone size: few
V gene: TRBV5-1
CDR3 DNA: TGCGCCAGCAGCTTGGTCCCCAGGGACCCGACCCAGTACTTC
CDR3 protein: CASSLVPRDPTQYF

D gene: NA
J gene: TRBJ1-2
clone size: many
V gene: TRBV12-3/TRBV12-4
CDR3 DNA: TGTGCCAGCAGTTTAGGGTCGCCTAGGGGTTGGGGCTACACCTTC
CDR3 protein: CASSLGSPRGWGYTF

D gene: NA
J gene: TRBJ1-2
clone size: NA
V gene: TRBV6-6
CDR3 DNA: TGTGCCAGTTCTGATGGTGGTTCCGCCTATGGCTACACCTTC
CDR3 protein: CASSDGGSAYGYTF

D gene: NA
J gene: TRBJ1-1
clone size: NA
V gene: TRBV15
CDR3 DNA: TGTGCCACCAGCCCGCGGGGGGGCACTGAAGCTTTCTTT
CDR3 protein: CATSPRGGTEAFF

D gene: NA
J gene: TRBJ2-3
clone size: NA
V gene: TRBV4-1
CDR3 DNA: TGCGCCAGCAGCCAAGTTGACACAGATACGCAGTATTTT
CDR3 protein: CASSQVDTDTQYF

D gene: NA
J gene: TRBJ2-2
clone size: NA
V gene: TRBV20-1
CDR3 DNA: TGCAGTGCCAGGGCCGGGGCCGGGGAGCTGTTTTTT
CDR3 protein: CSARAGAGELFF

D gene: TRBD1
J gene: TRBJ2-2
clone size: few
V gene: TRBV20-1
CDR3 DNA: TGCAGTGCTAGAGTCCCCGGACAGGGGAGGAGCACCGGGGAGCTGTTTTTT
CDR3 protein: CSARVPGQGRSTGELFF

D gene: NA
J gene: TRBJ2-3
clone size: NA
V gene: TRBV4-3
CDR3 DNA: TGCGCCAGCAGCCATAAGTGGGGCGGATCAGATACGCAGTATTTT
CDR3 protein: CASSHKWGGSDTQYF

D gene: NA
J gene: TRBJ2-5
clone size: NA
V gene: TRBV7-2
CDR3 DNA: TGTGCCAGCAGCCCCACCGGGCGGCGGGTGCCCGGGGAGACCCAGTACTTC
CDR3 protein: CASSPTGRRVPGETQYF

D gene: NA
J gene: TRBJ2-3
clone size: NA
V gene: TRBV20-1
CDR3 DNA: TGCAGTGCTAGAGATCTTCGATACACAGATACGCAGTATTTT
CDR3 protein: CSARDLRYTDTQYF

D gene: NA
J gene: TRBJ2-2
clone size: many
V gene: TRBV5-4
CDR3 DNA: TGTGCCAGCAATACGGATTATAACACCGGGGAGCTGTTTTTT
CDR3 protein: CASNTDYNTGELFF

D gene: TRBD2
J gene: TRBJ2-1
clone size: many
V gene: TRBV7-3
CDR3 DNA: TGTGCCAGCAGCTTAGGGACTAGCGGATACAATGAGCAGTTCTTC
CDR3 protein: CASSLGTSGYNEQFF

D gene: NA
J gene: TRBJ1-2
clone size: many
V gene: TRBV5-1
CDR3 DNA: TGCGCCAGCAGCTTGGCCGTGCAGGGCCATGGCTACACCTTC
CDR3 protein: CASSLAVQGHGYTF

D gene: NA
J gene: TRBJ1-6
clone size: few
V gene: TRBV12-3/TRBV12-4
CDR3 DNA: TGTGCCAGCAGTTTAGAACAGGGCATTGGCGCATTGGATTCACCCCTCCACTTT
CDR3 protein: CASSLEQGIGALDSPLHF

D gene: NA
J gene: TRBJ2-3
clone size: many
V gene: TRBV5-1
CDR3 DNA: TGCGCCAGCAGCTTGGATGTACAGGAAACAGATACGCAGTATTTT
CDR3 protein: CASSLDVQETDTQYF

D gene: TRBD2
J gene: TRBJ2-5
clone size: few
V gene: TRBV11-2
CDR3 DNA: TGTGCCAGTAGACTAGCGGGAAACCAAGAGACCCAGTACTTC
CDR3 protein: CASRLAGNQETQYF

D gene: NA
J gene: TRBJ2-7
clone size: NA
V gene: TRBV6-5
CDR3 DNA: TGTGCCAGCAGTTACGCCGGACCGGGCGAGCAGTACTTC
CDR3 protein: CASSYAGPGEQYF

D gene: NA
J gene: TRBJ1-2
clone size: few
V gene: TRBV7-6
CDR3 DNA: TGTGCCAGCAGCCCCCTGGAGGGCCCCAACTATGGCTACACCTTC
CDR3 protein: CASSPLEGPNYGYTF

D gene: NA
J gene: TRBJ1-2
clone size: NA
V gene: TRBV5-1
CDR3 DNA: TGCGCCAGCAGCAAGGACATCTATGGCTACACCTTC
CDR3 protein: CASSKDIYGYTF

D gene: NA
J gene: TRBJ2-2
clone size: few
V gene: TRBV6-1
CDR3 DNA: TGTGCCAGCAGTGTAAGGGCAGGTTTATCGACCGGGGAGCTGTTTTTT
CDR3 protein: CASSVRAGLSTGELFF

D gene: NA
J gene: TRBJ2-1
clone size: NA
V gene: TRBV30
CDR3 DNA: TGTGCCGTAGGCCAGGCTTCGTCCTACAATGAGCAGTTCTTC
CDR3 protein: CAVGQASSYNEQFF

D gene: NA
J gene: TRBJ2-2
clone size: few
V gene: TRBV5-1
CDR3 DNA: TGCGCCAGCAGCGGTGGGGCTGCGAACACCGGGGAGCTGTTTTTT
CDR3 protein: CASSGGAANTGELFF

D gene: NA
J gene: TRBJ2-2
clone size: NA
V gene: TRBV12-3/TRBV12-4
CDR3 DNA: TGTGCCAGCAGTCTAATCCGGGATTCCGGGGAGCTGTTTTTT
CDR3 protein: CASSLIRDSGELFF

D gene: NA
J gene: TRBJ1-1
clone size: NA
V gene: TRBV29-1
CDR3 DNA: TGCAGCGTTGAACTAGGGCGCGGAACTGAAGCTTTCTTT
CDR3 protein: CSVELGRGTEAFF

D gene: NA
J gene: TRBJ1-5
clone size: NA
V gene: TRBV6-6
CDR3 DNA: TGTGCCAGCTCATACGGGGGGTATAGCAATCAGCCCCAGCATTTT
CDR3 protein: CASSYGGYSNQPQHF

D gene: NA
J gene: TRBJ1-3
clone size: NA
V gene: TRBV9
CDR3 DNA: TGTGCCAGCAGCGTCGGTGGGGGGCCCGGAAACACCATATATTTT
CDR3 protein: CASSVGGGPGNTIYF

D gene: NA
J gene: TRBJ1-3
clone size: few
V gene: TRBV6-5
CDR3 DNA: TGTGCCAGCCGGGGGGGAAACACCATATATTTT
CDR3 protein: CASRGGNTIYF

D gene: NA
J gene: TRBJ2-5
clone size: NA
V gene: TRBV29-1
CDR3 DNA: TGCAGCGTTGCCCCCCGGCCGGGGCCGGAGACCCAGTACTTC
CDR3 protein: CSVAPRPGPETQYF

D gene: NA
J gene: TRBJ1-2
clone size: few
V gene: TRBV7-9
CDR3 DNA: TGTGCCAGCAGCTCATGGGGGGGCGCATCGGATGGCTACACCTTC
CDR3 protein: CASSSWGGASDGYTF

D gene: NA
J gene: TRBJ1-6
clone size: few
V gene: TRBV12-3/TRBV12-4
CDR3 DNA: TGTGCCAGCAGATCAGGATGGAGTTCACCCCTCCACTTT
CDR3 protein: CASRSGWSSPLHF

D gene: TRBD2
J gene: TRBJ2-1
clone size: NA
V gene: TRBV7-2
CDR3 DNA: TGTGCCAGCAGCTTAGGCGGCGGGGGGGCCGATGAGCAGTTCTTC
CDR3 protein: CASSLGGGGADEQFF

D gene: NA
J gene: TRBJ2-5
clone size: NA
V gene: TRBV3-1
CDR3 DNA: TGTGCCAGCAGCCAAGAGAAGTGGGGACGGGAGACCCAGTACTTC
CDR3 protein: CASSQEKWGRETQYF

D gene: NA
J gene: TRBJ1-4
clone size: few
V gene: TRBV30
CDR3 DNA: TGTGCCTGGAGTCTAACGGAAAAACTGTTTTTT
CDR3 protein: CAWSLTEKLFF

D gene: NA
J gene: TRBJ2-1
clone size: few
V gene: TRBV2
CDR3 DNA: TGTGCCAGCAGTGAAGGGCTGGAGCAGTTCTTC
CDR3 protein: CASSEGLEQFF

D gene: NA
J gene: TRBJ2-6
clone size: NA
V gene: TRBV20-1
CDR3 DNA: TGCAGTGCTAGCGGGTCCGTAATTTCTGGGGCCAACGTCCTGACTTTC
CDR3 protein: CSASGSVISGANVLTF

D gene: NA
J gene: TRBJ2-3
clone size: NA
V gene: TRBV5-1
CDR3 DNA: TGCGCCAGCAGCTTGGGGAGAGTTAGCACAGATACGCAGTATTTT
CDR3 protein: CASSLGRVSTDTQYF

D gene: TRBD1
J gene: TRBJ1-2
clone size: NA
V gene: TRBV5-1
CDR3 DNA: TGCGCCAGCAGCTTGGCCTACCTAACACAGGGGAGAGGGGGCTACACCTTC
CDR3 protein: CASSLAYLTQGRGGYTF

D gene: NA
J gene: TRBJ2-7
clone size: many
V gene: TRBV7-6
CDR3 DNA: TGTGCCAGCAGCTTATGGGGAGGCAGTTCCTACGAGCAGTACTTC
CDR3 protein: CASSLWGGSSYEQYF

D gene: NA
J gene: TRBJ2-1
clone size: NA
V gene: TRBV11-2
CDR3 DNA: TGTGCCAGCAGCTTAGTGGACCACAGGTTTCAGTTCTTC
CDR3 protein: CASSLVDHRFQFF